Following are 30 T cell receptor beta chains from one sample sequenced in a study of T cell clones after liver transplantation (dated by TCRdb to between 2018 and 2020). Library preparation was by the immunoSEQ multiplex PCR assay. Drawn from immuneACCESS, this table holds only the in-frame rearrangements with V and J called that TCRdb kept. Clones are partly lost; checked studies trace under half to an unresolved V gene and leave the rest unexplained. For this sample the table gives about 120,000 clones, of which 90% were detected only once. 0.75% to 0.85% of the sample rests with the top ten. The sequenced sample was CD4+ T cells from blood, obtained 12 months after liver transplant. These receptors were obtained from a human patient who received a liver transplant. Following a transplant, some T cells may be graft donor cells, not patient cells.

In its sample, this clone was seen once. The gene calls are TRBV11-3 and TRBJ2-2; 7 nucleotides agree with TRBD2. The V segment lost 4 bases and the J segment 1 base; nucleotides outside the gene matches: 6. This CDR3 contains 16 residues. Germline values: CDR1 SGHNT, CDR2 YENEEA. The CDR3 sequence is CASSSIGGRNTGELFF. The CDR3 nucleotides are TGTGCCAGCAGCTCCATCGGGGGGAGGAACACCGGGGAGCTGTTTTTT.

V gene TRBV11-3 combines with J gene TRBJ2-2, with 7 bases identical to TRBD2. This CDR3 contains 16 residues. The germline V gene has CDR1 SGHNT and CDR2 YENEEA. Trimming removed 4 bases from V and 3 bases from J; junction bases left unmatched: 8. The CDR3 spells CASSSLAGGDTGELFF. CDR3 sequence (DNA): TGTGCCAGCAGCTCCCTGGCTGGGGGGGACACCGGGGAGCTGTTTTTT.

The genes are TRBV5-1 and TRBJ2-1; 8 bases agree with TRBD2. The germline CDR1 and CDR2 sequences are SGHRS and YFSETQ. With V trimmed by 0 bases and J by 0 bases, 2 bases remained unmatched. The CDR3 loop spans 16 amino acids. CDR3 residues: CASSLVTSGSYNEQFF. The CDR3 DNA reads as TGCGCCAGCAGCTTGGTCACTAGCGGCTCCTACAATGAGCAGTTCTTC.

The chain joins TRBV7-6 to TRBJ2-2; D perhaps matches TRBD2 (6 bases). Trimming cost V 6 bases and J 6 bases, with 17 bases left between them. In germline, CDR1 is SGHVS, CDR2 FNYEAQ. The CDR3 contains 15 residues. The CDR3 DNA is TGTGCCAGCAGTGCCCGGGAGAACGAGTCCGGGGAGCTGTTTTTT. Encoded protein: CASSARENESGELFF. Based on the CDR3 plus reference TRBV7-6 and TRBJ2-2, the full variable domain is GAGVSQSPRYKVTKRGQDVALRCDPISGHVSLYWYRQALGQGPEFLTYFNYEAQQDKSGLPNDRFSAERPEGSISTLTIQRTEQRDSAMYRCASSARENESGELFFGEGSRLTVL.

The rearrangement uses TRBV2 and TRBJ2-3; 9 bases are a match to TRBD1. CDR1 and CDR2 (germline): SNHLY, FYNNEI. This CDR3 comprises 14 residues. With 7 bases clipped from V and 3 bases from J, the junction kept 5 bases outside the gene matches. The CDR3 bases are TGTGCCAGCACCACAGGGGGCGGAACAGATACGCAGTATTTT. It encodes CASTTGGGTDTQYF.

This chain joins TRBV20-1 and TRBJ2-1; D might be TRBD2 (6 bases). This CDR3 contains 11 residues. With 6 bases removed from V and 6 bases from J, the gap between germline ends came to 9 bases. CDR1 and CDR2 (germline): DFQATT, SNEGSKA (reference sequence). CDR3: CSAGTFNEQFF. CDR3 nucleotide sequence: TGCAGTGCCGGGACTTTCAATGAGCAGTTCTTC.

J is TRBJ1-2 and V is TRBV14, with D maybe TRBD1 (5 bases). The germline CDR1 and CDR2 sequences are SGHDN and FVKESK. V lost 3 bases and J lost 8, with 19 bases in between. This CDR3 comprises 15 residues. CDR3 region: CASSHNQGAGLGYTF. CDR3 nucleotides: TGTGCCAGCAGCCATAACCAAGGGGCAGGGCTCGGCTACACCTTC.

There are a few counts of this clone. V usage is TRBV6-1 and J usage is TRBJ2-7; D is perhaps TRBD1 (5 bases). Trimming removed 5 bases at V and 3 bases at J, with 11 bases between. The CDR3 covers 13 residues. Germline CDR1 and CDR2: MNHNS and SASEGT. This chain's CDR3 is CASSSQGRYEQYF. CDR3 coding DNA: TGTGCCAGCAGTTCGCAGGGTCGCTACGAGCAGTACTTC.

The chain uses TRBV27 and TRBJ2-7, with 8 nucleotides matching TRBD1. The CDR3 sequence is 16 residues long. Trimming cost V 5 bases and J 2 bases; bases outside gene matches: 11. Germline V gene sequence: CDR1 MNHEY, CDR2 SMNVEV (reference sequence). The CDR3 protein is CASSERTGRHTYEQYF. In nucleotides, the CDR3 is TGTGCCAGCAGTGAGCGGACAGGGAGACACACCTACGAGCAGTACTTC.

The table lists this clone with a count of one. The chain has TRBV2 and TRBJ1-5; D may be TRBD1 (6 bases). Germline values: CDR1 SNHLY, CDR2 FYNNEI. Trimming pared 6 bases from V and 4 bases from J, leaving 10 bases between. The CDR3 runs to 13 residues. CDR3 in amino acids: CASRQGGNQPQHF. CDR3 DNA sequence: TGTGCCAGCAGACAGGGCGGTAATCAGCCCCAGCATTTT.

The gene calls are TRBV5-4 and TRBJ2-7; 9 positions match TRBD2. The CDR3 has 15 residues. V lost 2 bases, J lost 7 bases, and 10 bases stayed unmatched. Germline lookup yields CDR1 SGHNT and CDR2 YYREEE (reference sequence). The CDR3 nucleotides read TGTGCCAGCAGCTTAAAAGGAGCGGGGGGTTTAGAGCAGTACTTC. Amino acids: CASSLKGAGGLEQYF.

The chain couples TRBV5-1 to TRBJ1-4; 7 nucleotides match TRBD1. CDR3 length equals 14 residues. V shed 4 bases and J 4 bases; nucleotides not matched to a gene: 4. CDR1 and CDR2 (germline): SGHRS, YFSETQ. As DNA, the CDR3 is TGCGCCAGCAGCGGGACAGCGGGTAATGAAAAACTGTTTTTT. It encodes CASSGTAGNEKLFF.

This rearrangement joins TRBV7-8 to TRBJ2-2; 9 bases fit TRBD1. CDR1 is SGHVS and CDR2 is FQNEAQ in the germline V gene. The V and J ends lost 3 bases and 2 bases, in that order; junction bases with no gene match: 7. This CDR3 contains 17 residues. The CDR3 loop is CASSFEGTGRNTGELFF. CDR3 nucleotides: TGTGCCAGCAGCTTCGAGGGGACAGGGCGAAACACCGGGGAGCTGTTTTTT.

The rearrangement joins TRBV6-1 to TRBJ2-2, with unresolved D. The CDR3 consists of 15 residues. The germline V gene encodes CDR1 MNHNS and CDR2 SASEGT. Deletions cut 6 bases from V and 4 bases from J, with 15 bases between. The CDR3 reads CASSLKADLTGELFF. CDR3 nucleotides: TGTGCCAGCAGCCTTAAGGCGGACCTCACCGGGGAGCTGTTTTTT.

V gene TRBV5-1 combines with J gene TRBJ1-2, with a weak D call TRBD1 (5 bases). The CDR3 is 13 amino acids. CDR1 SGHRS and CDR2 YFSETQ come from the germline V gene. Trimming pared 2 bases from V and 8 bases from J, leaving 13 bases between. The CDR3 protein is CASSFLVEGGYTF. The CDR3 DNA follows: TGCGCCAGCAGCTTCCTCGTGGAGGGGGGCTACACCTTC.

CDR3 loop: CASSRGTTNTGELFF. DNA for the CDR3: TGTGCCAGCTCACGGGGGACAACGAACACCGGGGAGCTGTTTTTT. This rearrangement joins TRBV18 to TRBJ2-2; D perhaps matches TRBD1 (6 bases). The CDR3 is made up of 15 amino acids. From germline, CDR1 is KGHSH and CDR2 LQKENI. V dropped 4 bases and J dropped 0 bases, with 9 bases sitting between them. Complete variable domain (other parts from reference TRBV18 and TRBJ2-2): NAGVMQNPRHLVRRRGQEARLRCSPMKGHSHVYWYRQLPEEGLKFMVYLQKENIIDESGMPKERFSAEFPKEGPSILRIQQVVRGDSAAYFCASSRGTTNTGELFFGEGSRLTVL.

The chain has TRBV29-1 and TRBJ1-1; D is unresolved. Germline values: CDR1 SQVTM, CDR2 ANQGSEA. This CDR3 is built from 14 residues. Trimming left V 0 bases short and J 1 base short, with 9 bases between. In DNA form, the CDR3 reads TGCAGCGTTGAAGATCATCCGGGGAACACTGAAGCTTTCTTT. Residues: CSVEDHPGNTEAFF.

The chain employs TRBV28 and TRBJ2-1; D is possibly TRBD2 (6 bases). V was shortened by 5 bases and J by 4 bases, with 15 bases between the two germline ends. Germline CDR1 reads MDHEN; CDR2 reads SYDVKM. This CDR3 has 15 amino acids. The CDR3 is CASSPITGAYNEQFF. CDR3 coding DNA: TGTGCCAGCAGTCCTATCACGGGAGCTTACAATGAGCAGTTCTTC.

The rearrangement links TRBV19 to TRBJ2-7; D might be TRBD2 (5 bases). The CDR3 is 16 amino acids. Germline assignment: CDR1 LNHDA and CDR2 SQIVND (reference sequence). CDR3 amino acids: CVKPWLAGRVTYEQYF. CDR3 DNA sequence: TGTGTTAAACCCTGGTTGGCGGGTCGAGTCACCTACGAGCAGTACTTC.

The chain joins TRBV19 to TRBJ1-5, with TRBD1 identical over 7 bases. This CDR3 region has 14 residues. The germline CDR1 and CDR2 sequences are LNHDA and SQIVND (reference sequence). The V gene end was trimmed by 5 bases and the J gene end by 2 bases; junction bases not matched to a gene: 3. The CDR3 region has the DNA TGTGCCAGTAGTCTCGGACAGGGCAATCAGCCCCAGCATTTT. Encoded protein: CASSLGQGNQPQHF.

This rearrangement joins TRBV30 to TRBJ2-5; TRBD2 agrees at 13 bases. The CDR3 totals 15 residues. Looked up from germline, CDR1 is GTSNPN and CDR2 is SVGIG (reference sequence). V shed 5 bases, J shed 5 bases, and the junction held 8 bases outside the gene matches. The CDR3 DNA reads TGTGCCTGGGGTACAGGACTAGCGGGAGTTGAGACCCAGTACTTC. This gives the protein CAWGTGLAGVETQYF.

The chain recombines TRBV25-1 with TRBJ2-2; D not certain. The CDR3 totals 14 residues. Between the trimmed V and J ends, which lost 4 bases and 1 base, there was a span of 7 bases. CDR1 and CDR2 (germline): MGHDK, SYGVNS. The CDR3 reads CASSVDGNTGELFF. The DNA of the CDR3 is TGTGCCAGCAGTGTGGACGGGAACACCGGGGAGCTGTTTTTT.

This clone was observed a single time. This sequence joins TRBV5-1 and TRBJ2-3, with 9 positions matching TRBD2. V shed 4 bases and J 6 bases; nucleotides not matched to a gene: 6. Germline values: CDR1 SGHRS, CDR2 YFSETQ. CDR3 length: 14 amino acids. The CDR3 DNA reads TGCGCCAGCAGCCCGGGACTAGCTGCCGATACGCAGTATTTT. Its translation is CASSPGLAADTQYF.

This sequence joins TRBV5-4 and TRBJ1-3; D is uncertain. Trimming took off 0 bases at V and 4 bases at J, with 5 bases between the two ends. The CDR3 spans 13 residues. Looked up from germline, CDR1 is SGHNT and CDR2 is YYREEE (reference sequence). CDR3 bases: TGTGCCAGCAGCTTGGTTGGAGGAAACACCATATATTTT. Translation: CASSLVGGNTIYF. The variable domain in full, with the rest retrieved from reference TRBV5-4 and TRBJ1-3, is ETGVTQSPTHLIKTRGQQVTLRCSSQSGHNTVSWYQQALGQGPQFIFQYYREEENGRGNFPPRFSGLQFPNYSSELNVNALELDDSALYLCASSLVGGNTIYFGEGSWLTVV.

This chain joins TRBV6-6 and TRBJ2-1; 10 bases fit TRBD2. In germline, CDR1 is MNHNY, CDR2 SVGAGI (reference sequence). J gave up 6 bases and V 7 bases, and 6 bases lay outside the gene matches. The CDR3 is made up of 14 amino acids. The CDR3 DNA follows: TGTGCCAGCACGGGGGCTAGCGGGAGCAATGAGCAGTTCTTC. Protein sequence: CASTGASGSNEQFF.

The V gene is TRBV11-3, the J gene TRBJ2-5; D remains unclear. CDR1 and CDR2 (germline): SGHNT, YENEEA. The CDR3 covers 14 residues. Trimming left V 5 bases short and J 1 base short, with 11 bases between. CDR3 sequence reads: CASSHPGPQETQYF. The CDR3, as DNA: TGTGCCAGCAGCCACCCCGGGCCCCAAGAGACCCAGTACTTC.

This chain uses TRBV14 with TRBJ2-2; D unresolved. Germline values: CDR1 SGHDN, CDR2 FVKESK. The V and J ends lost 1 base and 8 bases respectively, with 8 bases between them. The CDR3 loop spans 13 amino acids. The CDR3 sequence is CASSQVVVGELFF. DNA for the CDR3: TGTGCCAGCAGCCAAGTGGTAGTAGGGGAGCTGTTTTTT.

This sequence joins TRBV7-3 and TRBJ2-2; possible D gene TRBD1, 6 bases. V was cut by 5 bases and J by 8 bases, with 12 bases left in between. The germline V gene encodes CDR1 SGHTA and CDR2 FQGTGA. CDR3 length: 13 amino acids. CDR3 sequence (DNA): TGTGCCAGCAGCCCCCACAGGGAAGGGGAGCTGTTTTTT. This encodes CASSPHREGELFF.

The chain has TRBV19 and TRBJ2-2; D possibly corresponds to TRBD1 (6 bases). V was cut by 7 bases and J by 4 bases, with 16 bases left in between. The CDR3 is 15 residues long. CDR1 and CDR2 (germline): LNHDA, SQIVND (reference sequence). For the CDR3, the DNA is TGTGCCAGTAAGCCCCCAGGGGCGGGCACCGGGGAGCTGTTTTTT. Encoded protein: CASKPPGAGTGELFF.

The chain uses TRBV15 and TRBJ2-1; 9 nucleotides line up with TRBD1. V lost 8 bases, J lost 2 bases, and 16 bases stayed unmatched. The CDR3 is 18 residues long. Germline CDR1 is LNHNV and CDR2 is YYDKDF (reference sequence). CDR3 nucleotide sequence: TGTGCCACCGAGGGACAGGGACGATCCCAGGTTCCCTACAATGAGCAGTTCTTC. This sequence encodes CATEGQGRSQVPYNEQFF.